The 13 T cell receptor beta chains given below trace back to one sample, sequenced in a study of OX40 agonist ivuxolimab in advanced cancers. Library preparation used the immunoSEQ multiplex PCR assay. TCRdb obtained this table from immuneACCESS and retained in-frame rearrangements with V and J assigned. These tables miss some clones; where compared with another copy, unresolved V genes account for less than half of the shortfall, and the remainder is unexplained. Across this sample there are 27,000 or so clones, with approximately 88% seen only once. The ten largest clones add up to roughly 21% of the sample. Sequencing was performed on CD4+ or CD8+ T cells sorted from blood, taken in a trial of the OX40 agonist ivuxolimab. The receptor set was obtained from an adult with an advanced solid tumor such as melanoma, head and neck, liver or kidney cancer.

The chain employs TRBV4-2 and TRBJ2-2, with TRBD1 matching 9 bases. Unmatched junction bases numbered 1, after V lost 4 bases and J lost 4 bases. CDR1 and CDR2 (germline): LGHNA, YNFKEQ. CDR3 size: 14 residues. CDR3: CASSLTGGTGELFF. In DNA form, the CDR3 reads TGTGCCAGCAGCCTGACAGGGGGCACCGGGGAGCTGTTTTTT.

The chain carries TRBV21-1 and TRBJ2-1. TRBV21-1 is labeled a pseudogene. The CDR3 consists of 15 residues. As DNA, the CDR3 is TGTGCCAGCAGCAAAGTGGGCGGTAGTTACAATGAGCAGTTCTTC. Protein product: CASSKVGGSYNEQFF.

CDR3 bases: TGTGCCAGCAGCCCAGGAGCTTCCAAAAGCAGTTTCTACGAGCAGTACTTC. This encodes CASSPGASKSSFYEQYF. This chain joins TRBV7-2 and TRBJ2-5; D call uncertain. The DNA end favors TRBJ2-7, so the J call may be wrong. Germline CDR1 SGHTA, CDR2 FQGNSA. The CDR3 extends over 17 amino acids.

This clone came up once. The chain combines TRBV9 with TRBJ2-1, with D possibly TRBD2 on 5 matching bases. From germline, CDR1 is SGDLS and CDR2 YYNGEE. Trimming took off 4 bases at V and 8 bases at J, with 10 bases between the two ends. This CDR3 is 12 amino acids long. The CDR3 DNA reads TGTGCCAGCAGCCCCCGCGGGCATGAGCAGTTCTTC. This codes for CASSPRGHEQFF.

Note on this clone: One end of the junction varies from germline; a read error may be responsible. The genes are TRBV25-1 and TRBJ1-4, with 7 nucleotides matching TRBD1. The CDR3 loop spans 14 amino acids. Germline values: CDR1 MGHDK, CDR2 SYGVNS. In DNA, the CDR3 is TGTGCCAGCAGTGCGGGACAGAACAATGAAAATCTGTTTTTT. Residues: CASSAGQNNENLFF.

The CDR3 loop reads CATSIQVDYEQYF. DNA for the CDR3: TGTGCCACCAGCATACAGGTGGACTACGAGCAGTACTTC. The chain combines TRBV15 with TRBJ2-7, with D perhaps TRBD1 (5 bases). The V gene lost 4 bases and the J gene lost 3 bases, with 10 bases spanning the gap. Per the germline V gene, CDR1 is LNHNV and CDR2 is YYDKDF (reference sequence). The CDR3 contains 13 residues.

V and J are TRBV4-3 and TRBJ1-2; 7 nucleotides match TRBD1. With V trimmed by 3 bases and J by 5 bases, 12 bases remained unmatched. CDR1 and CDR2 from the germline V gene are LGHNA and YSLEER. The CDR3 is 16 residues long. The CDR3 spells CASSQAGTAPVYGYTF. Here the CDR3 DNA reads TGCGCCAGCAGCCAGGCCGGGACAGCCCCGGTGTATGGCTACACCTTC.

The rearrangement uses TRBV28 and TRBJ2-3; 10 bases are shared with TRBD2. The CDR3 covers 15 residues. Trimming cost V 3 bases and J 4 bases; bases outside gene matches: 4. Germline V CDR1 and CDR2: MDHEN, SYDVKM. CDR3 sequence: CASSLSTSGADTQYF. DNA for the CDR3: TGTGCCAGCAGTTTGTCAACTAGCGGGGCAGATACGCAGTATTTT.

The gene calls are TRBV5-1 and TRBJ2-1; 8 nucleotides align to TRBD2. Looked up from germline, CDR1 is SGHRS and CDR2 is YFSETQ. Trimming took 0 bases from V and 10 from J; bases not matched to a gene: 9. The length of the CDR3 is 15 residues. Here the CDR3 DNA reads TGCGCCAGCAGCTTGGCCACGGGAGGGCCGGGAGAGCAGTTCTTC. Translated: CASSLATGGPGEQFF. The full variable domain, rest sourced from reference TRBV5-1 and TRBJ2-1, is KAGVTQTPRYLIKTRGQQVTLSCSPISGHRSVSWYQQTPGQGLQFLFEYFSETQRNKGNFPGRFSGRQFSNSRSEMNVSTLELGDSALYLCASSLATGGPGEQFFGPGTRLTVL.

CDR3 amino acids: CASRTSGRPWKQYF. The DNA for the CDR3 is TGTGCCAGCAGGACTAGCGGGAGGCCCTGGAAGCAGTACTTC. The chain has TRBV2 and TRBJ2-5; TRBD2 matches at 13 bases. This CDR3 comprises 14 residues. CDR1 and CDR2 (germline): SNHLY, FYNNEI. Unmatched junction bases numbered 9, after V lost 6 bases and J lost 11 bases.

This sequence joins TRBV6-5 and TRBJ2-7; the D gene could be TRBD1 or TRBD2 (5 bases each). Germline lookup yields CDR1 MNHEY and CDR2 SVGAGI. This CDR3 contains 15 residues. Trimming took off 5 bases at V and 2 bases at J, with 16 bases between the two ends. This chain's CDR3 is CASSLTPGRPYEQYF. DNA of the CDR3: TGTGCCAGCAGTCTGACCCCGGGACGGCCCTACGAGCAGTACTTC.

This clone was seen once. The genes are TRBV7-9 and TRBJ2-3; 9 bases are shared with TRBD1. V lost 5 bases and J lost 3; bases outside the gene matches: 9. Germline CDR1 reads SEHNR; CDR2 reads FQNEAQ (reference sequence). The CDR3 consists of 16 residues. CDR3: CASSAGGQGGTDTQYF. Written as DNA, the CDR3 is TGTGCCAGCAGCGCAGGGGGACAGGGAGGAACAGATACGCAGTATTTT. The entire variable domain, with the rest obtained from reference TRBV7-9 and TRBJ2-3, is as follows: DTGVSQNPRHKITKRGQNVTFRCDPISEHNRLYWYRQTLGQGPEFLTYFQNEAQLEKSRLLSDRFSAERPKGSFSTLEIQRTEQGDSAMYLCASSAGGQGGTDTQYFGPGTRLTVL.

The J gene is TRBJ2-3, the V gene TRBV4-2; TRBD2 agrees at 9 bases. Germline trimming cut 0 bases from V and 0 bases from J; bases unmatched to any gene: 4. The V gene's germline CDR1 is LGHNA and CDR2 YNFKEQ. This CDR3 region has 17 residues. CDR3 bases: TGTGCCAGCAGCCAAGATCCTAGCGGGATTAGCACAGATACGCAGTATTTT. As protein: CASSQDPSGISTDTQYF.